The next 15 T cell receptor beta chains were all read from a single sample in a study of T-cell memory formation after mild COVID-19. TCRdb re-analysed the 5' RACE reads in MiXCR, keeping a single row per CDR3 protein. Among under 450,000 distinct CDR3 sequences, about a quarter were seen once, and the ten largest hold roughly 14%. The specimen was PBMCs or a T cell subset sorted from them (not recorded which). All receptors come from an adult woman who had mild COVID-19 (a few samples of this study predate the infection). Cell type and time point are not known.

This clonotype was seen a handful of times. The chain joins TRBV12-3 or TRBV12-4 to TRBJ2-1; 9 bases fit TRBD2. CDR3 length: 15 residues. The J segment lost 12 bases and the V segment lost 4 bases, leaving 13 bases of the junction unmatched. In nucleotides, the CDR3 is TGTGCCAGCAGTTCACGGTCTAGCGGGAAAGACAGGCAGTTCTTC. Amino acids: CASSSRSSGKDRQFF.

V is TRBV9 and J is TRBJ2-2; D is unclear. The V gene lost 3 bases and the J gene lost 2 bases, with 5 bases spanning the gap. Per the germline V gene, CDR1 is SGDLS and CDR2 is YYNGEE. There are 13 residues in the CDR3. In DNA, the CDR3 is TGTGCCAGCAGCGCCCGTAACACCGGGGAGCTGTTTTTT. It specifies CASSARNTGELFF. The variable domain in full, completed from reference TRBV9 and TRBJ2-2, reads DSGVTQTPKHLITATGQRVTLRCSPRSGDLSVYWYQQSLDQGLQFLIQYYNGEERAKGNILERFSAQQFPDLHSELNLSSLELGDSALYFCASSARNTGELFFGEGSRLTVL.

J is TRBJ2-1 and V is TRBV27, with D unresolved. In germline, CDR1 is MNHEY, CDR2 SMNVEV (reference sequence). CDR3 length equals 11 residues. Between the trimmed V and J ends, which lost 2 bases and 12 bases, there was a span of 8 bases. The CDR3 is CASSLGGRQFF. The CDR3, as DNA: TGTGCCAGCAGTTTAGGTGGCCGGCAGTTCTTC.

This chain links TRBV12-3 or TRBV12-4 with TRBJ2-1; 8 bases are a match to TRBD1. V gave up 5 bases and J gave up 7 bases; unmatched junction bases: 7. This CDR3 is built from 14 residues. CDR3 DNA sequence: TGTGCCAGCAGTATCCGGGACAGGTCTAATGAGCAGTTCTTC. Its protein is CASSIRDRSNEQFF.

This clonotype was picked up a small number of times. This rearrangement joins TRBV7-7 to TRBJ2-3; 10 nucleotides agree with TRBD1. The V gene end was trimmed by 5 bases and the J gene end by 4 bases; junction bases not matched to a gene: 9. This CDR3 is 16 amino acids long. Germline V CDR1 and CDR2: SSHAT, FNYEAQ (reference sequence). The CDR3 nucleotides read TGTGCCAGCAGCCCAGTGACAGGGGGCGGCCCAGATACGCAGTATTTT. Translated, it gives CASSPVTGGGPDTQYF.

In this sample, this clonotype turned up a few times. The gene calls are TRBV20-1 and TRBJ2-5, with a possible D match to TRBD2 (5 bases). The CDR3 runs 13 residues. Germline CDR1 reads DFQATT; CDR2 reads SNEGSKA (reference sequence). Trimming pared 5 bases from V and 5 bases from J, leaving 15 bases between. DNA of the CDR3: TGCAGTGCTCAAGGGCGGGTCCGGGAGACCCAGTACTTC. Protein: CSAQGRVRETQYF.

This clonotype was counted between two and nine times. V gene TRBV30 combines with J gene TRBJ1-4; TRBD1 agrees at 8 bases. The CDR3 totals 14 residues. From germline, CDR1 is GTSNPN and CDR2 SVGIG (reference sequence). The V segment lost 4 bases and the J segment 14 bases; nucleotides outside the gene matches: 15. CDR3 nucleotides: TGTGCCTGGACCCCCAGGGACAGGCCATGGGGGCTGTTTTTT. It yields the protein CAWTPRDRPWGLFF. The whole variable domain, filled in from reference TRBV30 and TRBJ1-4, reads SQTIHQWPATLVQPVGSPLSLECTVEGTSNPNLYWYRQAAGRGLQLLFYSVGIGQISSEVPQNLSASRPQDRQFILSSKKLLLSDSGFYLCAWTPRDRPWGLFFGSGTQLSVL.

This clonotype was picked up a small number of times. V is TRBV6-5 and J is TRBJ2-7; TRBD1 or TRBD2 may be the D gene (6 bases each). V lost 4 bases and J 4 bases, leaving 20 bases between the germline ends. Germline V lookup: CDR1 MNHEY, CDR2 SVGAGI. The CDR3 loop spans 16 amino acids. The DNA for the CDR3 is TGTGCCAGCAGTTCTACAGGGAGGCCCCACCTTTACGAGCAGTACTTC. Translated: CASSSTGRPHLYEQYF.

This chain links TRBV5-6 with TRBJ2-7; D is unclear. From germline, CDR1 is SGHDT and CDR2 YYEEEE. The CDR3 extends over 13 amino acids. Between the trimmed V and J ends, which lost 4 bases and 2 bases, there was a span of 10 bases. The CDR3 region is CASSRTVTYEQYF. DNA of the CDR3: TGTGCCAGCAGCCGCACAGTTACCTACGAGCAGTACTTC.

The chain uses TRBV7-6 and TRBJ2-3; D gene ambiguous. V lost 0 bases to trimming and J lost 2 bases, with 9 bases between them. Germline CDR1 SGHVS, CDR2 FNYEAQ. The CDR3 runs to 15 residues. Here the CDR3 reads CASSLAGLNTDTQYF. CDR3 DNA sequence: TGTGCCAGCAGCTTAGCGGGCCTGAACACAGATACGCAGTATTTT.

In this sample, this clonotype turned up a few times. V gene TRBV19 combines with J gene TRBJ1-1; D is ambiguous. Germline-derived CDR1 and CDR2 are LNHDA and SQIVND (reference sequence). The CDR3 extends over 13 amino acids. The V and J ends lost 2 bases and 6 bases respectively, with 10 bases between them. The CDR3: CASSIITGPEAFF. The CDR3 nucleotides are TGTGCCAGTAGTATAATCACGGGTCCTGAAGCTTTCTTT.

This clonotype has more than one count but fewer than ten. The V call is TRBV6-4, the J call TRBJ2-6; perhaps TRBD1 as D (7 bases). The CDR3 length is 16 residues. Germline CDR1 reads MRHNA; CDR2 reads SNTAGT. With 5 bases removed from V and 3 bases from J, the gap between germline ends came to 14 bases. Here the CDR3 DNA reads TGTGCCAGCAGTCCCCAGGGGGGTCTTGGGGCCAACGTCCTGACTTTC. Protein sequence: CASSPQGGLGANVLTF.

The chain links TRBV4-1 to TRBJ1-1; D remains ambiguous. The V gene's germline CDR1 is MGHRA and CDR2 YSYEKL. V was pared by 4 bases and J by 0 bases, with 12 bases between. This CDR3 spans 15 amino acids. CDR3 DNA sequence: TGCGCCAGCAGCCTGAATACGGTGATGAACACTGAAGCTTTCTTT. It yields the protein CASSLNTVMNTEAFF.

The chain uses TRBV29-1 and TRBJ2-7; TRBD1 matches at 12 bases. The trim removed 6 bases at V and 6 bases at J, leaving 9 bases unmatched. The V gene's germline CDR1 is SQVTM and CDR2 ANQGSEA. This CDR3 region has 14 residues. This CDR3 reads CSVAMGTGGREQYF. The CDR3 region has the DNA TGCAGCGTGGCGATGGGGACAGGGGGCCGCGAGCAGTACTTC.

This clonotype was seen a few times. The chain couples TRBV6-1 to TRBJ2-7; no definite D call. Germline CDR1 reads MNHNS; CDR2 reads SASEGT. The CDR3 is made up of 14 amino acids. Trimming left V 8 bases short and J 2 bases short, with 16 bases between. The CDR3 here is CASEWTVFTYEQYF. The CDR3 nucleotides read TGTGCCAGCGAGTGGACCGTCTTTACCTACGAGCAGTACTTC.